The source of this T cell receptor beta chain is a study of OX40 agonist ivuxolimab in advanced cancers. About the research overall: Eligibility rules accepted prior anti-PD-1, anti-PD-L1 or anti-CTLA-4 therapy, and around 43% had some. Three patients showed partial responses: one hepatocellular carcinoma and two cutaneous melanoma cases.

Regarding this clone: No antigen is known for it.

Study conclusions and caveats: Blood T cells, both CD4+ and CD8+, expanded clonally by week 6 at 0.1 to 3.0 mg/kg. Averaging showed that CD8+ T cells had more expanded clones than CD4+ did.

The CDR3 extends over 21 amino acids. Trimming took off 0 bases at V and 0 bases at J, with 24 bases between the two ends. Germline assignment: CDR1 SGHVS and CDR2 FNYEAQ. Clones were read by immunoSEQ multiplex PCR, and TCRdb kept only the in-frame ones, dropping some. This table has 70,000 to 80,000 clones, over 70% appearing once. The chain links TRBV7-6 to TRBJ1-5, with D unclear. The TCR was taken from an adult with an advanced solid tumor such as melanoma, head and neck, liver or kidney cancer. This material consisted of CD4+ or CD8+ T cells sorted from blood, taken in a trial of the OX40 agonist ivuxolimab. The CDR3 sequence is CASSLAGPGKGERYSNQPQHF. For the CDR3, the DNA is TGTGCCAGCAGCTTAGCGGGTCCAGGAAAAGGTGAAAGATATAGCAATCAGCCCCAGCATTTT.